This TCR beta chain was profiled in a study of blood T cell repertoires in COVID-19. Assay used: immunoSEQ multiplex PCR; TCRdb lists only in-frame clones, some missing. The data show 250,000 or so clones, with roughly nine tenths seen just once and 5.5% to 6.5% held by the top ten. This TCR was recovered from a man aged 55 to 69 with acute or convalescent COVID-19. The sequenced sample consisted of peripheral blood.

The CDR3 here is CASSLGPGQGNGELFF. DNA of the CDR3: TGCGCCAGCAGCTTAGGCCCGGGACAGGGAAACGGGGAGCTGTTTTTT. This chain connects TRBV5-1 to TRBJ2-2; 9 positions match TRBD1. This CDR3 region has 16 residues. Trimming at V came to 2 bases and at J to 7 bases, leaving 9 bases not matched to a gene. Germline V CDR1 and CDR2: SGHRS, YFSETQ.